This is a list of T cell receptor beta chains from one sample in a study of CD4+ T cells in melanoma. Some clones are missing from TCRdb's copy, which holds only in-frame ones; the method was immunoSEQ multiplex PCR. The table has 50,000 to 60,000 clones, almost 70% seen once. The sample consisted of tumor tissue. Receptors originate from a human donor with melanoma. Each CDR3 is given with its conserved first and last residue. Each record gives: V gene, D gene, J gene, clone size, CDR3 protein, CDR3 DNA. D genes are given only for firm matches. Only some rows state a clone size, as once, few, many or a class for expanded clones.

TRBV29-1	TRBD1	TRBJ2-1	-	CSVEDRQGIEQFF	TGCAGCGTTGAAGACCGACAGGGGATAGAGCAGTTCTTC
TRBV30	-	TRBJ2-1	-	CAWRGLFSLQAEQFF	TGTGCCTGGAGGGGGTTGTTTTCCCTCCAGGCCGAGCAGTTCTTC
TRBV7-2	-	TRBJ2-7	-	CASSQGGGDYEQYF	TGTGCCAGCAGCCAGGGAGGAGGCGACTACGAGCAGTACTTC
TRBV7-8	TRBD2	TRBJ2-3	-	CASSLALTSGGSDTQYF	TGTGCCAGCAGCTTAGCGCTAACTAGCGGGGGGTCCGATACGCAGTATTTT
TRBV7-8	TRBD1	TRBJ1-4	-	CASSFSDRGLGTNEKLFF	TGTGCCAGCAGCTTCTCGGACAGGGGGCTTGGAACTAATGAAAAACTGTTTTTT
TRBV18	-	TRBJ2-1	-	CASSYRSENYNEQFF	TGTGCCAGCTCATACCGAAGCGAAAACTACAATGAGCAGTTCTTC
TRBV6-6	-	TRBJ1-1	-	CASSRTTEAFF	TGTGCCAGCAGCCGTACCACTGAAGCTTTCTTT
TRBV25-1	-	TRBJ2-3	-	CASSEYGGLDTQYF	TGTGCCAGCAGTGAATATGGGGGGCTGGATACGCAGTATTTT
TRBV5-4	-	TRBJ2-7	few	CASSQRVEAYEQYF	TGTGCCAGCAGCCAAAGGGTAGAGGCCTACGAGCAGTACTTC
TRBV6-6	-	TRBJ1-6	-	CAISSGHSNSPLHF	TGTGCCATCTCGTCGGGACACAGTAATTCACCCCTCCACTTT
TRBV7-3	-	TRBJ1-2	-	CASSLGQGRNYGYTF	TGTGCCAGCAGCTTGGGGCAGGGCAGGAACTATGGCTACACCTTC
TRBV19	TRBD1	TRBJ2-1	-	CASSPTGGAYNEQFF	TGTGCCAGTAGTCCTACAGGGGGCGCCTACAATGAGCAGTTCTTC
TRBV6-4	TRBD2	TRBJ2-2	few	CASSDSASGEGSGELFF	TGTGCCAGCAGTGACTCGGCTAGCGGGGAAGGGTCCGGGGAGCTGTTTTTT
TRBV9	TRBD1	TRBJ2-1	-	CASSAQGANPNEQFF	TGTGCCAGCAGCGCGCAGGGGGCAAACCCCAATGAGCAGTTCTTC
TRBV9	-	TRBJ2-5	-	CASSVGTRQETQYF	TGTGCCAGCAGCGTAGGCACCCGTCAAGAGACCCAGTACTTC
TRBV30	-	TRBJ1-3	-	CAWSVGLSSGNTIYF	TGTGCCTGGAGTGTAGGACTGAGCTCTGGAAACACCATATATTTT
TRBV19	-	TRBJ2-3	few	CASSISQRAVDTQYF	TGTGCCAGTAGTATCTCCCAGCGGGCGGTAGATACGCAGTATTTT
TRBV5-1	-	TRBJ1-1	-	CASSLEASRNTEAFF	TGCGCCAGCAGCTTGGAGGCGTCAAGGAACACTGAAGCTTTCTTT
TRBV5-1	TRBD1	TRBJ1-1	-	CASSLGETGKAFF	TGCGCCAGCAGCTTGGGCGAGACAGGGAAAGCTTTCTTT
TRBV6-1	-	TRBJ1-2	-	CASSGQRASSYGYTF	TGTGCCAGCAGTGGACAGCGGGCTTCGAGCTATGGCTACACCTTC
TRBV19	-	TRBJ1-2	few	CASRRGDYGYTF	TGTGCCAGTAGAAGGGGGGACTATGGCTACACCTTC
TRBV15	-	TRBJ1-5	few	CATSRLYTGKGQPQHF	TGTGCCACCAGCAGACTGTATACAGGGAAAGGTCAGCCCCAGCATTTT
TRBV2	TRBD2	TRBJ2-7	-	CASSANWGGAYEQYF	TGTGCCAGCAGTGCCAACTGGGGGGGAGCCTACGAGCAGTACTTC
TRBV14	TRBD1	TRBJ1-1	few	CASSHPLLTGVEAFF	TGTGCCAGCAGCCACCCACTCTTGACAGGGGTAGAAGCTTTCTTT
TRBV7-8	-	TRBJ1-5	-	CASSFGGVAQHF	TGTGCCAGCAGCTTCGGGGGGGTAGCCCAGCATTTT
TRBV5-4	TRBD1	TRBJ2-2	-	CASSFQGDTGELFF	TGTGCCAGCAGCTTTCAGGGGGACACCGGGGAGCTGTTTTTT
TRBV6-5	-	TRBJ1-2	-	CASSTQENYGYTF	TGTGCCAGCAGTACACAGGAAAACTATGGCTACACCTTC
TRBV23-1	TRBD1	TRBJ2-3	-	CASSQGQVSDTQYF	TGCGCCAGCAGCCAAGGACAGGTCTCAGATACGCAGTATTTT
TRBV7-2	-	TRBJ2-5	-	CASSLAIGGQETQYF	TGTGCCAGCAGCTTAGCGATCGGGGGTCAAGAGACCCAGTACTTC
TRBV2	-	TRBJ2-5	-	CASSEDPPGETQYF	TGTGCCAGCAGTGAAGATCCCCCGGGGGAGACCCAGTACTTC
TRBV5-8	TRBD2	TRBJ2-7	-	CASSLWGGAHYEQYF	TGTGCCAGCAGCTTGTGGGGGGGAGCTCACTACGAGCAGTACTTC
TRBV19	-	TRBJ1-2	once	CASSIPQVWGYTF	TGTGCCAGTAGTATCCCTCAGGTTTGGGGCTACACCTTC